One and the same sample provided the 20 T cell receptor beta chains below, sequenced in a study of molecular identifiers for immune sequencing clone quantification (dated 2018 in TCRdb). Library creation used PCR. Instrument used: Illumina HiSeq 4000. The public reads were reprocessed in TCRdb via fastp at Q25 and MiXCR, keeping in-frame beta chains. A single entry per CDR3 protein holds the most common genes and DNA from its merged rows. This sample has about 640,000 distinct CDR3 sequences in its table, and roughly 21% of those were observed once. The ten top clones hold roughly 0.9% of the sample. The specimen was naive CD8+ T cells from blood, with Jurkat cell RNA spiked in. The intended sense of this specimen's cell subset or site label: FACS-sorted CD8+CD4-CCR7+CD45RA+ naive T cells. These receptors originate from a human donor in good health. Some libraries in this study had Jurkat cell RNA spiked in.

This clonotype was detected many times. The genes are TRBV30 and TRBJ2-5; TRBD1 or TRBD2 may be the D gene (5 bases each). V was shortened by 5 bases and J by 4 bases, with 20 bases between the two germline ends. CDR1 GTSNPN and CDR2 SVGIG come from the germline V gene (reference sequence). The CDR3 spans 15 residues. The CDR3 spells CAWDGTGSPGETQYF. Here the CDR3 DNA reads TGTGCCTGGGACGGGACCGGGTCCCCGGGAGAGACCCAGTACTTC.

Worth noting for this clonotype: One end of the junction fails to match germline, which may point to a read error. V gene TRBV4-1 combines with J gene TRBJ1-5; no clear D gene. The CDR3 is 16 amino acids. Germline V lookup: CDR1 MGHRA, CDR2 YSYEKL. CDR3 protein: CVSSQETVILNQPQHF. The CDR3 bases are TGCGTCAGCAGCCAAGAAACAGTTATACTCAATCAGCCCCAGCATTTT.

This clonotype was observed a handful of times. This may come from a read error, since a much larger clone is one base off. V gene TRBV12-3 or TRBV12-4 combines with J gene TRBJ2-4; D ambiguous. The CDR3 is 16 residues long. The CDR3 is CASSPFLTSTKNVQYF. The CDR3 DNA is TGTGCCAGCAGTCCTTTTCTGACTTCGACCAAAAACGTTCAGTACTTC.

The CDR3 is CASSVGGTGNTGELFF. The CDR3 nucleotides read TGTGCCAGCAGCGTAGGTGGGACAGGAAACACCGGGGAGCTGTTTTTT. This chain joins TRBV9 and TRBJ2-2; 8 positions agree with TRBD1. CDR3 size: 16 residues. The V segment lost 0 bases and the J segment 2 bases; nucleotides outside the gene matches: 3. Germline-derived CDR1 and CDR2 are SGDLS and YYNGEE.

This clonotype was recorded many times. The chain joins TRBV28 to TRBJ2-5; 8 nucleotides match TRBD1. V dropped 9 bases and J dropped 5; count of bases not matched to a gene: 8. Germline CDR1 MDHEN, CDR2 SYDVKM. CDR3 length: 13 residues. CDR3 in DNA: TGTGCCAGTAGACAGGGGATGGCGGAGACCCAGTACTTC. Translated: CASRQGMAETQYF.

This clonotype occurred many times. The chain recombines TRBV12-5 with TRBJ2-7, with D unclear. The CDR3 is made up of 13 amino acids. V lost 6 bases to trimming and J lost 0 bases, with 9 bases between them. Germline CDR1 reads LGHNT; CDR2 reads FRNRAP. CDR3 residues: CASGPPGSYEQYF. Here the CDR3 DNA reads TGTGCTAGTGGCCCGCCGGGCTCCTACGAGCAGTACTTC.

The chain has TRBV7-3 and TRBJ2-5; TRBD1 might be the D (5 bases). V lost 10 bases to trimming and J lost 2 bases, with 14 bases between them. The CDR3 covers 13 residues. Germline assignment: CDR1 SGHTA and CDR2 FQGTGA. For the CDR3, the DNA is TGTGCCACCAAGGATACAGGTCAAGAGACCCAGTACTTC. It codes for CATKDTGQETQYF.

This clonotype was counted at least ten times. The chain is built from TRBV6-4 and TRBJ2-2; 7 positions match TRBD1. V was pared by 8 bases and J by 4 bases, with 4 bases of the junction left unmatched. From germline, CDR1 is MRHNA and CDR2 SNTAGT. The CDR3 contains 13 residues. This CDR3 reads CASGDRVTGELFF. CDR3 nucleotides: TGTGCCAGCGGGGACAGAGTCACCGGGGAGCTGTTTTTT.

This clonotype was observed a handful of times. The chain has TRBV6-1 and TRBJ1-1; 8 bases are shared with TRBD1. V was clipped by 3 bases and J by 4 bases; unmatched bases: 4. The CDR3 loop spans 14 amino acids. Germline CDR1 is MNHNS and CDR2 is SASEGT. The CDR3 is CASSDRGPATEAFF. In nucleotides, the CDR3 is TGTGCCAGCAGTGACAGGGGGCCGGCCACTGAAGCTTTCTTT.

This clonotype was detected a few times. The rearrangement links TRBV24-1 to TRBJ2-1; 10 nucleotides agree with TRBD2. The CDR3 has 14 residues. Germline V gene data show CDR1 as KGHDR and CDR2 as SFDVKD. The ends lost 6 bases at V and 2 bases at J; junction bases unmatched: 0. CDR3 DNA sequence: TGTGCCACCAGTAGCGGGGGGGCCTACAATGAGCAGTTCTTC. Translation: CATSSGGAYNEQFF.

This clonotype was seen at least ten times. The chain uses TRBV6-1 and TRBJ1-5; D gene uncertain. The CDR3 is 13 amino acids. Germline CDR1 MNHNS, CDR2 SASEGT. Trimming cost V 4 bases and J 7 bases, with 11 bases left between them. The CDR3 bases are TGTGCCAGCAGTGGTAGGGTGGACCAGCCCCAGCATTTT. Translated, it gives CASSGRVDQPQHF.

This clonotype was observed many times. The V call is TRBV6-5, the J call TRBJ2-5; D possibly corresponds to TRBD1 (6 bases). CDR1 is MNHEY and CDR2 is SVGAGI in the germline V gene. With 2 bases removed from V and 1 base from J, the gap between germline ends came to 11 bases. The CDR3 is 15 residues long. DNA for the CDR3: TGTGCCAGCAGTTACGGGGGCAGGATCCAAGAGACCCAGTACTTC. Translating gives CASSYGGRIQETQYF.

The CDR3 here is CASCIQGRALYEQYF. CDR3 sequence (DNA): TGTGCCAGCTGTATCCAGGGGAGGGCCCTCTACGAGCAGTACTTC. The chain recombines TRBV28 with TRBJ2-7, with D maybe TRBD2 (7 bases). CDR1 and CDR2 from the germline V gene are MDHEN and SYDVKM. This CDR3 contains 15 residues. Trimming left V 8 bases short and J 3 bases short, with 20 bases between. The complete variable domain, with remaining parts taken from reference TRBV28 and TRBJ2-7, reads DVKVTQSSRYLVKRTGEKVFLECVQDMDHENMFWYRQDPGLGLRLIYFSYDVKMKEKGDIPEGYSVSREKKERFSLILESASTNQTSMYLCASCIQGRALYEQYFGPGTRLTVT.

This clonotype was observed many times. The chain is built from TRBV2 and TRBJ2-3; unclear D gene. The V gene lost 7 bases and the J gene lost 5 bases, with 16 bases spanning the gap. Germline V gene data show CDR1 as SNHLY and CDR2 as FYNNEI. The CDR3 runs to 14 residues. The CDR3 DNA reads TGTGCCAGCACCCAACTGGCCCTGGTAGATACGCAGTATTTT. Protein sequence: CASTQLALVDTQYF.

This clonotype was seen ten or more times. This chain links TRBV25-1 with TRBJ2-1, with a tentative D call TRBD2 (5 bases). Germline CDR1 MGHDK, CDR2 SYGVNS. V was shortened by 3 bases and J by 0 bases, with 12 bases between the two germline ends. The CDR3 runs 16 residues. CDR3 sequence: CASSDLAWGSYNEQFF. CDR3 bases: TGTGCCAGCAGTGACCTAGCCTGGGGCTCCTACAATGAGCAGTTCTTC.

There are many counts of this clonotype. This sequence joins TRBV3-1 and TRBJ1-1; D is possibly TRBD1 (5 bases). Trimming shortened V by 3 bases and J by 5 bases, and 13 bases separated the two germline ends. The V gene's germline CDR1 is LGHDT and CDR2 YNNKEL (reference sequence). The CDR3 has 14 residues. Written as DNA, the CDR3 is TGTGCCAGCAGCCATAGTGGGGGTGGAACTGAAGCTTTCTTT. Translating gives CASSHSGGGTEAFF. Looking up the rest from reference TRBV3-1 and TRBJ1-1 gives the full variable domain: DTAVSQTPKYLVTQMGNDKSIKCEQNLGHDTMYWYKQDSKKFLKIMFSYNNKELIINETVPNRFSPKSPDKAHLNLHINSLELGDSAVYFCASSHSGGGTEAFFGQGTRLTVV.

This clonotype was seen at least ten times. CDR3 amino acids: CASSGGTQNTEAFF. CDR3 sequence (DNA): TGTGCCAGCAGTGGCGGGACACAGAACACTGAAGCTTTCTTT. The rearrangement uses TRBV7-9 and TRBJ1-1; the D gene is possibly TRBD1 (6 bases). This CDR3 is 14 amino acids long. V was pared by 6 bases and J by 1 base, with 12 bases between. The germline V gene has CDR1 SEHNR and CDR2 FQNEAQ (reference sequence).

Of note for this clonotype: The junction departs from germline at one end; a sequencing error may be responsible. V and J are TRBV29-1 and TRBJ2-7, with D possibly matching TRBD1 (5 bases). Germline loops: CDR1 SQVTM, CDR2 ANQGSEA. The CDR3 consists of 18 residues. The CDR3 DNA is TGCAGCGTTGGGCAGGGTGGCCTATACAACTTGGGTTTCTACAAGCAGTACTTC. It is translated as CSVGQGGLYNLGFYKQYF.

On this clonotype: A read error may explain this, as a much larger clone is one base away. Given the absence of the conserved phenylalanine or tryptophan at the CDR3 end, a read error is likely. The rearrangement links TRBV9 to TRBJ2-1, with D hard to call. Germline loops: CDR1 SGDLS, CDR2 YYNGEE. This CDR3 is 11 amino acids long. The V end was cut by 2 bases, the J end by 8 bases, with 5 bases between. In nucleotides, the CDR3 is TGTGCCAGCAGCGTCTCCCATGAGCAGTTCCTC. This sequence encodes CASSVSHEQFL.

This clonotype was recorded at least ten times. This chain joins TRBV29-1 and TRBJ2-7; D may be TRBD1 (6 bases). The CDR3 totals 14 residues. Germline V lookup: CDR1 SQVTM, CDR2 ANQGSEA. The germline V and J ends were trimmed by 4 bases and 2 bases, with 15 bases remaining between them. DNA of the CDR3: TGCAGCGTTGTGGCCCCGGACAGCCCCTACGAGCAGTACTTC. Translation gives CSVVAPDSPYEQYF.